These 13 T cell receptor beta chains were sequenced from one sample in a study of sequential checkpoint blockade in melanoma. Treatment: randomized to nivolumab then ipilimumab (arm A) or the reverse (arm B). Measured with immunoSEQ multiplex PCR; TCRdb has only the in-frame clones, and not every one. The data show approximately 4,800 clones, with more than 25% seen just once and 20% held by the top ten. This sample comprised tumor tissue (inferred from file names), obtained from a patient given nivolumab and ipilimumab in sequence. All receptors come from a human donor with melanoma.

This chain joins TRBV19 and TRBJ2-5; D possibly corresponds to TRBD1 (6 bases). The CDR3 covers 13 residues. Per the germline V gene, CDR1 is LNHDA and CDR2 is SQIVND (reference sequence). CDR3 residues: CASGAGLQETQYF. The CDR3 DNA reads TGTGCGTCAGGGGCAGGGCTTCAAGAGACCCAGTACTTC. Full variable domain (remainder filled in from reference TRBV19 and TRBJ2-5): DGGITQSPKYLFRKEGQNVTLSCEQNLNHDAMYWYRQDPGQGLRLIYYSQIVNDFQKGDIAEGYSVSREKKESFPLTVTSAQKNPTAFYLCASGAGLQETQYFGPGTRLLVL.

Sample share makes this clone medium-sized. The chain recombines TRBV6-8 with TRBJ1-4, with TRBD1 matching over 9 bases. Germline V CDR1 and CDR2: MNHGY, SAAAGT. V was clipped by 2 bases and J by 4 bases; unmatched bases: 2. The CDR3 loop spans 15 amino acids. The CDR3 spells CASSYRDRVNEKLFF. In nucleotides, the CDR3 is TGTGCCAGCAGTTACCGGGACAGGGTTAATGAAAAACTGTTTTTT.

This clone was found many times. The chain joins TRBV11-1 to TRBJ1-4; D unclear. CDR3 length: 16 residues. V lost 4 bases, J lost 7 bases, and 19 bases lay in between. Germline lookup yields CDR1 SGHAT and CDR2 FQDESV (reference sequence). The CDR3, as DNA: TGTGCCAGCAGCTCCGGGGATCTGCGAAGGAGTGAAAAACTGTTTTTT. This codes for CASSSGDLRRSEKLFF.

CDR3 amino acids: CASSLAAGGLLSEAFF. The CDR3 DNA is TGTGCCAGCAGCTTGGCAGCAGGGGGCCTTCTTTCTGAAGCTTTCTTT. The chain recombines TRBV11-3 with TRBJ1-1; the match to TRBD1 covers 8 bases. V lost 3 bases, J lost 6 bases, and 12 bases stayed unmatched. Germline loops: CDR1 SGHNT, CDR2 YENEEA. This CDR3 is built from 16 residues.

The chain is built from TRBV5-1 and TRBJ2-1; tentatively, D is TRBD1 or TRBD2 (5 bases each). This CDR3 is 14 amino acids long. V gave up 5 bases and J gave up 6 bases, with 15 bases separating them. CDR1 is SGHRS, CDR2 YFSETQ, per germline. The CDR3 sequence: CASSPQTGGNEQFF. The CDR3 region has the DNA TGCGCCAGCAGTCCCCAGACTGGGGGCAATGAGCAGTTCTTC.

This clone turned up a few times. The chain joins TRBV2 to TRBJ1-3; D gene uncertain. There are 14 residues in the CDR3. From germline, CDR1 is SNHLY and CDR2 FYNNEI. V was trimmed by 2 bases and J by 0 bases, leaving 5 bases between them. The CDR3 is CASSETASGNTIYF. The CDR3 DNA sequence: TGTGCCAGCAGTGAAACAGCCTCTGGAAACACCATATATTTT.

The chain employs TRBV7-6 and TRBJ2-6; no clear D gene. The CDR3 sequence is 17 residues long. CDR1 and CDR2 (germline): SGHVS, FNYEAQ. V dropped 3 bases and J dropped 0 bases, with 12 bases sitting between them. The CDR3 region is CASSLGYASSGANVLTF. DNA for the CDR3: TGTGCCAGCAGCTTGGGATATGCCTCCTCTGGGGCCAACGTCCTGACTTTC.

This clone occurred many times. This sequence joins TRBV2 and TRBJ2-7; a weak D match, TRBD2 (8 bases). CDR3 size: 17 residues. Trimming stripped 3 bases from V and 2 bases from J, with 20 bases between. Germline CDR1 and CDR2: SNHLY and FYNNEI. CDR3 loop: CASSETPGGGGAYEQYF. The CDR3 DNA sequence: TGTGCCAGCAGTGAGACTCCGGGAGGGGGCGGGGCCTACGAGCAGTACTTC.

This rearrangement joins TRBV28 to TRBJ1-2; unclear D gene. CDR1 is MDHEN, CDR2 SYDVKM, per germline. The CDR3 sequence is 12 residues long. Trimming removed 6 bases at V and 5 bases at J, with 10 bases between. CDR3 DNA: TGTGCCAGCAGACAAACAGAATATGGCTACACCTTC. Its protein product is CASRQTEYGYTF.

The V call is TRBV5-1, the J call TRBJ1-2; TRBD1 matches at 8 bases. CDR3 length: 14 residues. J was trimmed by 14 bases and V by 1 base; bases with no gene match: 13. Per the germline V gene, CDR1 is SGHRS and CDR2 is YFSETQ. In DNA, the CDR3 is TGCGCCAGCAGCTTGCGGGGGGGACAGGAGCCCGGGACCTTC. Translation gives CASSLRGGQEPGTF.

The table lists this clone with a count of one. CDR3 amino acids: CASHPETGELFF. CDR3 in DNA: TGCGCCAGCCATCCGGAAACCGGGGAGCTGTTTTTT. The rearrangement links TRBV10-2 to TRBJ2-2; no reliable D call. V was pared by 8 bases and J by 5 bases, with 9 bases between. The CDR3 has 12 amino acids. The V gene's germline CDR1 is WSHSY and CDR2 SAAADI.

This chain uses TRBV5-1 with TRBJ1-1; tentatively, D is TRBD1 (5 bases). CDR1 and CDR2 (germline): SGHRS, YFSETQ. Trimming pared 4 bases from V and 5 bases from J, leaving 15 bases between. CDR3 length equals 14 residues. The CDR3 reads CASSPGWGDTEAFF. CDR3 coding DNA: TGCGCCAGCAGCCCCGGTTGGGGGGATACTGAAGCTTTCTTT.

In its sample, this clone ranks as large. The chain recombines TRBV19 with TRBJ2-1; 11 nucleotides align to TRBD2. This CDR3 comprises 14 residues. Germline assignment: CDR1 LNHDA and CDR2 SQIVND (reference sequence). Trimming at V came to 7 bases and at J to 3 bases, leaving 2 bases not matched to a gene. The CDR3 DNA sequence: TGTGCCAGTACTACTAGCGGGGGCTACAATGAGCAGTTCTTC. Protein sequence: CASTTSGGYNEQFF.